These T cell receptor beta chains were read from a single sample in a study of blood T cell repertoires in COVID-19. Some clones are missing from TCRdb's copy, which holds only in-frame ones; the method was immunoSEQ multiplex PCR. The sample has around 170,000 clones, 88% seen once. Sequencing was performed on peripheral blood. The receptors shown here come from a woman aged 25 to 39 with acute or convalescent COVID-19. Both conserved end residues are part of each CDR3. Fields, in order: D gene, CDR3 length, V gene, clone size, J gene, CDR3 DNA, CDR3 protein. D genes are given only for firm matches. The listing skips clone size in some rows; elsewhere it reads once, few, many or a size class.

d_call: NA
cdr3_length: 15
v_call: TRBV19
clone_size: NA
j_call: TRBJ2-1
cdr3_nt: TGTGCCAGTAGTATAGATATTGGGGTACTAGGGGGGGAGTTCTTC
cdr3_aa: CASSIDIGVLGGEFF

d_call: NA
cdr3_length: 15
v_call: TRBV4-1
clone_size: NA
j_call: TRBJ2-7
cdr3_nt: TGCGCCAGCAGCCAGCACGGTCAGGGCTCCTACGAGCAGTACTTC
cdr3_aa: CASSQHGQGSYEQYF

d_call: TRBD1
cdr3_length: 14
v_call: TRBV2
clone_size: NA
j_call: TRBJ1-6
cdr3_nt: TGTGCCAGCACCCCCGACAGGGGAAATTCACCCCTCCACTTT
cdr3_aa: CASTPDRGNSPLHF

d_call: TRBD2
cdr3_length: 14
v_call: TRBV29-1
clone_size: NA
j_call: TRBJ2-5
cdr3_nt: TGCAGCGTGGCGGGAGGGCCTGACCAAGAGACCCAGTACTTC
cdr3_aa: CSVAGGPDQETQYF

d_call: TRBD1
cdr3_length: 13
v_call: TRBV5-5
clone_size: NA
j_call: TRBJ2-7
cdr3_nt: TGTGCCAGCAGTCCTACAGGGGCCTACGAGCAGTACTTC
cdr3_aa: CASSPTGAYEQYF

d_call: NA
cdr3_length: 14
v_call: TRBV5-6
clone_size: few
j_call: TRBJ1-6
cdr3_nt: TGTGCCAGCAGCTTGGGACAGGATAATTCACCCCTCCACTTT
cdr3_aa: CASSLGQDNSPLHF

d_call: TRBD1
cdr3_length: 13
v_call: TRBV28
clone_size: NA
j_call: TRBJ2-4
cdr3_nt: TGTGCCAGCAGTGACAGGGGGCGAGACATTCAGTACTTC
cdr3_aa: CASSDRGRDIQYF

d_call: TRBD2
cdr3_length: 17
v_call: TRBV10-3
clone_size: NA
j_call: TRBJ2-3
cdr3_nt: TGTGCCATCAGTGCACCGGAGCGGGATAAGGGCACAGATACGCAGTATTTT
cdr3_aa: CAISAPERDKGTDTQYF

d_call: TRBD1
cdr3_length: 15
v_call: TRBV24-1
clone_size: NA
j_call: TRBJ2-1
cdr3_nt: TGTGCCACCAGTGACCCGGGACAGGGAGACAATGAGCAGTTCTTC
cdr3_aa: CATSDPGQGDNEQFF

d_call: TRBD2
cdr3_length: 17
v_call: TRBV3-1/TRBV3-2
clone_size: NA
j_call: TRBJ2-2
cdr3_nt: TGTGCCAGCAGCCTATCCAGCGGGAGGGCCCTCACCGGGGAGCTGTTTTTT
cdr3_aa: CASSLSSGRALTGELFF

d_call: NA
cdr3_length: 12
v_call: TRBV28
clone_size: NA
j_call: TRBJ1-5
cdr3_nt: TGTGCCTCACAGCTTATAACGGAGCCCCAGCATTTT
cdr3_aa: CASQLITEPQHF

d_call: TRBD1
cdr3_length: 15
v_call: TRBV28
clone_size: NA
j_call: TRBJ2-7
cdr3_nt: TGTGCCAGCCGGGACAGGGACCTTTGGGTGTTTGAGCAGTACTTC
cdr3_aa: CASRDRDLWVFEQYF

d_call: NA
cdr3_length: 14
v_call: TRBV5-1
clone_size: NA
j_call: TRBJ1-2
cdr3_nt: TGCGCCAGCAGCTTGGCCGCGGGAGACTATGGCTACACCTTC
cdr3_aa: CASSLAAGDYGYTF

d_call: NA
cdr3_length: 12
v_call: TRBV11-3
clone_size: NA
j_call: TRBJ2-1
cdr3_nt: TGTGCCAGCAGCTTAAGGGGTGATGAGCAGTTCTTC
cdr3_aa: CASSLRGDEQFF

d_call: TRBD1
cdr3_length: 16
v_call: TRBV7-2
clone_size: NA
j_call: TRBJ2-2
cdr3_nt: TGTGCCAGCAGCTTAGCAAGGACAGGCGGTCCCGGGGAGCTGTTTTTT
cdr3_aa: CASSLARTGGPGELFF

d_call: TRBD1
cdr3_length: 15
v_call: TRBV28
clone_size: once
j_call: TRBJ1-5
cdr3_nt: TGTGCCAGCAGTTATGGGCAGGGGGCAAATCAGCCCCAGCATTTT
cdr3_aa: CASSYGQGANQPQHF

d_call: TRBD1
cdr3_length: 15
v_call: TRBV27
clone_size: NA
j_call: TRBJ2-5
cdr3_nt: TGTGCCAGCAGTAGCATTTCGGGACAGGGGTTGTCCCAGTACTTC
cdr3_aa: CASSSISGQGLSQYF

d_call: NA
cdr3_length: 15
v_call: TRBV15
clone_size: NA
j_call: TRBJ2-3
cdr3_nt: TGTGCCACCAGCAGAACCTTGACAGTCACAGATACGCAGTATTTT
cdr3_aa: CATSRTLTVTDTQYF

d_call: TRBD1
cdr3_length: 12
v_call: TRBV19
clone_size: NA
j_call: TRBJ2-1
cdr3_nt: TGTGCCAGTAGTCGACAGGGAAATGAGCAGTTCTTC
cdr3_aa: CASSRQGNEQFF

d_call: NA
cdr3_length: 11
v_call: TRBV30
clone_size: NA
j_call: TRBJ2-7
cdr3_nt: TGTGCCTGGGGCAACCGGGACTGGAGGGGTTTC
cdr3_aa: CAWGNRDWRGF

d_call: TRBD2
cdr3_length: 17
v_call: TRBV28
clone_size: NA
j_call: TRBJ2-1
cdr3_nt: TGTGCCAGCAGTTTGGCTCCTCTAGCGGGAGAAAACGATGAGCAGTTCTTC
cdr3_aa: CASSLAPLAGENDEQFF

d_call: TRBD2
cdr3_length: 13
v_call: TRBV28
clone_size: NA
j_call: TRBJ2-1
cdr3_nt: TGTGCCAGCAGTCCGGGGGAGGGCAATGAGCAGTTCTTC
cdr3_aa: CASSPGEGNEQFF

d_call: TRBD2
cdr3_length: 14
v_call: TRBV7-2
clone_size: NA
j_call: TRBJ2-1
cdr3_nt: TGTGCCAGCAGCTTGCTGGGACTACCGGATGAGCAGTTCTTC
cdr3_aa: CASSLLGLPDEQFF

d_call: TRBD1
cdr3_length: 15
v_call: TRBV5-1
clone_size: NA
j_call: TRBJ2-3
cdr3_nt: TGCGCCAGCAGCTATGGGACAGGGGGAACAGATACGCAGTATTTT
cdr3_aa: CASSYGTGGTDTQYF

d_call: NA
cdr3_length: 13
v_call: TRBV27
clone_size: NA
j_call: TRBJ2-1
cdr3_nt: TGTGCCAGCAGTTTTTTGGGGGGTAATGAGCAGTTCTTC
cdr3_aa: CASSFLGGNEQFF

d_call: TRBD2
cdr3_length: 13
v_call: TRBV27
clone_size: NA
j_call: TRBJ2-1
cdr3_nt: TGTGCCAGCAGTTTGGGACTACACAATGAGCAGTTCTTC
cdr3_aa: CASSLGLHNEQFF

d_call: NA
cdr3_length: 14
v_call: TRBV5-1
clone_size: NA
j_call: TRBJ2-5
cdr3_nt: TGCGCCAGCAGCTCGGGGGAGCTACAAGAGACCCAGTACTTC
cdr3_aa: CASSSGELQETQYF

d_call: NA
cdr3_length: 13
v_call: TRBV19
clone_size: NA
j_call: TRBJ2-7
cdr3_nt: TGTGCCAGTAGTCGTGACGCGGGATCGGAGCAGTACTTC
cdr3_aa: CASSRDAGSEQYF

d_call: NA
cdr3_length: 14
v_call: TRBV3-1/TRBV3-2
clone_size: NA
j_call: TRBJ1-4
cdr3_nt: TGTGCCAGCAGCCAACAGACAACTAATGAAAAACTGTTTTTT
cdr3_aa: CASSQQTTNEKLFF

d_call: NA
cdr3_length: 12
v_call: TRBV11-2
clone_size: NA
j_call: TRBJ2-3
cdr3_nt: TGTGCCAGCAGCTTAGTCGGAGATACGCAGTATTTT
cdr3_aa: CASSLVGDTQYF

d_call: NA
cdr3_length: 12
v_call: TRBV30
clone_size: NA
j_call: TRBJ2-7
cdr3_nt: TGTGCCTGGGGAGTAGCGGCATACGAGCAGTACTTC
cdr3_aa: CAWGVAAYEQYF

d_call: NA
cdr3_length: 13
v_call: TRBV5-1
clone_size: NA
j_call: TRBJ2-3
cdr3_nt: TGCGCCAGCAATGTAGGGACTTCAGATACGCAGTATTTT
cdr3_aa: CASNVGTSDTQYF

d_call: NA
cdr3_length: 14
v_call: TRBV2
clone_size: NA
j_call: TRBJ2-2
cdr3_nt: TGTGCCAGCAACGGGTATCAGAGCACCGGGGAGCTGTTTTTT
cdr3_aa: CASNGYQSTGELFF

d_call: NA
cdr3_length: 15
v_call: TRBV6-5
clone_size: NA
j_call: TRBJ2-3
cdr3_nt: TGTGCCAGCAGTCGCTATCCGGGGGGCACAGATACGCAGTATTTT
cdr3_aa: CASSRYPGGTDTQYF

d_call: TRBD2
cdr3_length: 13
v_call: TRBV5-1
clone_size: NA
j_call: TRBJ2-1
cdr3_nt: TGCGCCAGCAGTCCGCTAGCGGGAGATGAGCAGTTCTTC
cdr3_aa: CASSPLAGDEQFF

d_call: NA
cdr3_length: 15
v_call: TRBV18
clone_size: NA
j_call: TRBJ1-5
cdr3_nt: TGTGCCAGCTCACCATTGGGGGCGGTGGATCAGCCCCAGCATTTT
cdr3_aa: CASSPLGAVDQPQHF

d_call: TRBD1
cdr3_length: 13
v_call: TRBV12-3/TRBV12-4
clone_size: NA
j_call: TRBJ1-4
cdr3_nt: TGTGCCAGCAGTTTAGCGCAGGGGGGAAAACTGTTTTTT
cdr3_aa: CASSLAQGGKLFF

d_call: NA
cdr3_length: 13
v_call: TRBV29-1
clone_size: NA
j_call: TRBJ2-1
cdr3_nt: TGCAGCGTTGTATTTTCAGTAAGCGATGAGCAGTTCTTC
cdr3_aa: CSVVFSVSDEQFF

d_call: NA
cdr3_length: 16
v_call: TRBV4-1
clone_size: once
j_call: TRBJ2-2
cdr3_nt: TGCGCCAGCAGCCTGACGCAGACTTTAAACACCGGGGAGCTGTTTTTT
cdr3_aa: CASSLTQTLNTGELFF

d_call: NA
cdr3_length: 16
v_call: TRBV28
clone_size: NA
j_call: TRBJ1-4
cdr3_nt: TGTGCCAGCAGTTTTAATAGGGGCACAACTAATGAAAAACTGTTTTTT
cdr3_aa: CASSFNRGTTNEKLFF

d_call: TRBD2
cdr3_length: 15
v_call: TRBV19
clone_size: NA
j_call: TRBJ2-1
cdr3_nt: TGTGCCAGTAGGGTGCGGGGGGCGGAATTCAATGAGCAGTTCTTC
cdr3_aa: CASRVRGAEFNEQFF

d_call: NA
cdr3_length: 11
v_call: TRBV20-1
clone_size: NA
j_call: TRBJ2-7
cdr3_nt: TGCAGTGCTAGGAGTTTCGTCGAGCAGTACTTC
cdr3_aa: CSARSFVEQYF

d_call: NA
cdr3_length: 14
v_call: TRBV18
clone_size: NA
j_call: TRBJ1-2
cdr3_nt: TGTGCCAGCTCCCCCTCGTGGCAGGTCTTTGGCTACACCTTC
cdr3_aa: CASSPSWQVFGYTF

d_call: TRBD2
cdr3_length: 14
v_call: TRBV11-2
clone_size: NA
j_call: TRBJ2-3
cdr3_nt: TGTGCCAGCAGCATCGGGAGGGCGGCAGATACGCAGTATTTT
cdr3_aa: CASSIGRAADTQYF

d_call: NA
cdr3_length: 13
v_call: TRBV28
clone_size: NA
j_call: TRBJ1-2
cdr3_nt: TGTGCCAGCAGTTTCGGGCAGGGCTATGGCTACACCTTC
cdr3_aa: CASSFGQGYGYTF

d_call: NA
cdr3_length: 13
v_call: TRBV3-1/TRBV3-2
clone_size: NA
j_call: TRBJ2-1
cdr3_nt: TGTGCCAGCAGCCAACTAGTTGGCAATGAGCAGTTCTTC
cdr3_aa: CASSQLVGNEQFF

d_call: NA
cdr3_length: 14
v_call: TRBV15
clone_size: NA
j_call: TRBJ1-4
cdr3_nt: TGTGCCACCAGCAGCCTCCCCAGAGGTGAAAAACTGTTTTTT
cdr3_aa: CATSSLPRGEKLFF

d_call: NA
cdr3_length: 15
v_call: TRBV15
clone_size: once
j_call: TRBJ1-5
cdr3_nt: TGTGCCACCAGCAGAGGCGGGGTAGGGAGCCAGCCCCAGCATTTT
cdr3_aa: CATSRGGVGSQPQHF